These 3 T cell receptor beta chains originate from one sample sequenced in a study of response to subunit inactivated influenza vaccine. Each CDR3 protein gets one entry after TCRdb re-called the RT-PCR reads with MiXCR. This table has 500,000 to 600,000 distinct CDR3 sequences, approximately 15% appearing once. The specimen comprised CD4+ T cells sorted from PBMCs, sampled roughly 24 months after vaccination. These receptors all stem from a man aged 45 to 70 who received an inactivated influenza vaccine.

Only a few counts were recorded for this clonotype. The V and J genes are TRBV12-3 or TRBV12-4 and TRBJ1-1, with 8 positions matching TRBD1. V shed 5 bases, J shed 6 bases, and the junction held 14 bases outside the gene matches. The CDR3 contains 16 residues. The CDR3 sequence is CASSRTRTGYGAEAFF. In DNA form, the CDR3 reads TGTGCCAGCAGTAGGACCAGGACAGGGTACGGAGCTGAAGCTTTCTTT.

The table lists this clonotype with a few counts. The gene calls are TRBV20-1 and TRBJ2-3; TRBD2 matches 10 bases. This CDR3 spans 15 amino acids. The germline CDR1 and CDR2 sequences are DFQATT and SNEGSKA (reference sequence). V shed 6 bases and J 3 bases; nucleotides not matched to a gene: 9. CDR3 coding DNA: TGCAGTGCCGTAGCGGGAGGAGGTTGGACAGATACGCAGTATTTT. Protein: CSAVAGGGWTDTQYF.

This clonotype has ten or more counts. The chain recombines TRBV7-2 with TRBJ1-2; D gene uncertain. From germline, CDR1 is SGHTA and CDR2 FQGNSA. This CDR3 spans 13 amino acids. Trimming pared 5 bases from V and 5 bases from J, leaving 12 bases between. The CDR3 region has the DNA TGTGCCAGCAGCCCCGAGGTTCTTTATGGCTACACCTTC. This translates into CASSPEVLYGYTF.